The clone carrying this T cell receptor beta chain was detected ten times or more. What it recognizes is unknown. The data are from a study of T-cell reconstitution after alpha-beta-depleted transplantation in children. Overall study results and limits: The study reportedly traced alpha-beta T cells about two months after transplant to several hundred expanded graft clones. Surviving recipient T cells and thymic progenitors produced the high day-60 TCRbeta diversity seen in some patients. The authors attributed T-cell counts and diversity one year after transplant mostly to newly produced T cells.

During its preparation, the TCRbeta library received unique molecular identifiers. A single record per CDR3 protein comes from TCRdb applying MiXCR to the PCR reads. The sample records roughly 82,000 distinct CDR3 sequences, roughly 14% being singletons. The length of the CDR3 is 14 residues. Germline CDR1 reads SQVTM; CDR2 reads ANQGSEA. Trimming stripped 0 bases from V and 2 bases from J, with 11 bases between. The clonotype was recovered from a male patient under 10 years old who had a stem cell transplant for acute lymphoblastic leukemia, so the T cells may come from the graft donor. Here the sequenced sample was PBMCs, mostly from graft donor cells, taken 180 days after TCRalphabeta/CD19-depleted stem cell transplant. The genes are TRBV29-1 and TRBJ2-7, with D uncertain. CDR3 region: CSVEEFGQAYEQYF. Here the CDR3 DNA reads TGCAGCGTTGAAGAGTTCGGGCAAGCCTACGAGCAGTACTTC.